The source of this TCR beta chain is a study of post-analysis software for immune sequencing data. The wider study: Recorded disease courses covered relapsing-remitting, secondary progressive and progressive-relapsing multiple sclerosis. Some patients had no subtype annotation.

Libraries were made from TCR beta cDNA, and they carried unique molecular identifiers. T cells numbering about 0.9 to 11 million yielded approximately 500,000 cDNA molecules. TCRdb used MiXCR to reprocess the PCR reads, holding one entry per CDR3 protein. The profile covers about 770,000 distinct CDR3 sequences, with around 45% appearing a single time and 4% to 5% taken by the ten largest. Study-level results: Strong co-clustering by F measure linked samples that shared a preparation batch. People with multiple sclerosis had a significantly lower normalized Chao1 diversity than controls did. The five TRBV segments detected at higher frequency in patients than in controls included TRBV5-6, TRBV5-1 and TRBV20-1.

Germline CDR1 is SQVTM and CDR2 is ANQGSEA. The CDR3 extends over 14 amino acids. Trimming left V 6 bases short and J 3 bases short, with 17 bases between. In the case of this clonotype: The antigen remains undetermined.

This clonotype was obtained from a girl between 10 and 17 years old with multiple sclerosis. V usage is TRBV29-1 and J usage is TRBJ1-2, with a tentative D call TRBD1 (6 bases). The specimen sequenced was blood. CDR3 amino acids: CSVVAGGFDYGYTF. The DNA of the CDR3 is TGCAGCGTCGTAGCTGGGGGCTTTGACTATGGCTACACCTTC.